This TCR beta chain is drawn from a study of graft-versus-host responses after intestinal transplantation. Study as a whole: Anti-thymocyte globulin served as induction for all recipients, who then took tacrolimus and steroids for about 3 years. Whole-study findings and limits: The recipient marrow held GvH clones, and some of them showed up first in ileum or blood.

Repertoires were generated with immunoSEQ multiplex PCR, while TCRdb's copy carries only in-frame clones and drops some. This table has 13,000 or so clones, around 38% appearing once. Germline V lookup: CDR1 GTSNPN, CDR2 SVGIG (reference sequence). Trimming took 5 bases from V and 4 from J; bases not matched to a gene: 7. The CDR3 covers 13 residues. The rearrangement links TRBV30 to TRBJ1-2; 7 nucleotides line up with TRBD1. The sample consisted of alloreactive CD4+ T cells from a mixed lymphocyte reaction culture, taken before intestinal transplant. Subset: CFSE-low proliferating T cells sorted from approximately six-day pre-transplant mixed lymphocyte reaction (GvH or HvG direction). This TCR came from a human patient who received an intestinal transplant. CDR3: CAWRYRGGYGYTF. CDR3 nucleotide sequence: TGTGCCTGGCGGTACAGGGGTGGCTATGGCTACACCTTC.